This T cell receptor beta chain is drawn from a study of cytomegalovirus exposure and HLA in healthy donors. Broader study findings: Accurate prediction of HLA-A and HLA-B alleles (for most subjects) was reportedly achieved from TCR beta sequences. Productive rates of about 87% or about 30% were seen for most TCR beta V segments in an earlier analysis.

Primers included in the PCR were 60 Vbeta and 13 Jbeta primers. Repertoires were generated with immunoSEQ multiplex PCR, while TCRdb's copy carries only in-frame clones and drops some. This table has under 100,000 clones, roughly a tenth appearing once. Each of the donors was a healthy bone marrow donor. This clone was counted a few times. Antigen specificity is unknown. CDR1 GTSNPN and CDR2 SVGIG come from the germline V gene (reference sequence). V lost 2 bases and J lost 0, with 7 bases in between. The CDR3 totals 13 residues. The sequencing input was PBMCs. This TCR came from a man aged 55 to 69 in good health and CMV-seropositive. The genes are TRBV30 and TRBJ1-1; D not resolved. DNA for the CDR3: TGTGCCTGGAGTCGGAGACTGAACACTGAAGCTTTCTTT. Its protein product is CAWSRRLNTEAFF.